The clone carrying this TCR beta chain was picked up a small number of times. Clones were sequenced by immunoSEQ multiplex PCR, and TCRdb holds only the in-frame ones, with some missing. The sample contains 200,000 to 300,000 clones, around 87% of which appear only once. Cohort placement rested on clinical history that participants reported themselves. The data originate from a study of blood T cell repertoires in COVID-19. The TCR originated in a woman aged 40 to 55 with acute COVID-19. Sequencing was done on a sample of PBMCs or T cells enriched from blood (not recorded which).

The CDR3 reads CASSDSRSGEKLFF. CDR3 nucleotides: TGTGCCAGCAGTGATAGTCGGAGTGGTGAAAAACTGTTTTTT. This rearrangement joins TRBV25-1 to TRBJ1-4; D is ambiguous. Trimming stripped 3 bases from V and 7 bases from J, with 12 bases between. This CDR3 spans 14 amino acids. The V gene's germline CDR1 is MGHDK and CDR2 SYGVNS.